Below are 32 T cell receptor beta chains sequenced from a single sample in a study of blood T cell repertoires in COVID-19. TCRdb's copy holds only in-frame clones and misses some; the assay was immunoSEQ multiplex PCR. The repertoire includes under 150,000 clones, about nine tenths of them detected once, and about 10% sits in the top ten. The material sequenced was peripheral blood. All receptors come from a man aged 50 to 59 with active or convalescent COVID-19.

CDR3: CASKVSGSTDTQYF. The DNA for the CDR3 is TGTGCCAGCAAAGTATCAGGGTCCACAGATACGCAGTATTTT. The chain has TRBV2 and TRBJ2-3; possibly TRBD1 for D (5 bases). From germline, CDR1 is SNHLY and CDR2 FYNNEI. V gave up 7 bases and J gave up 2 bases, with 13 bases separating them. The CDR3 spans 14 residues. The full variable domain, completed using reference TRBV2 and TRBJ2-3, is EPEVTQTPSHQVTQMGQEVILRCVPISNHLYFYWYRQILGQKVEFLVSFYNNEISEKSEIFDDQFSVERPDGSNFTLKIRSTKLEDSAMYFCASKVSGSTDTQYFGPGTRLTVL.

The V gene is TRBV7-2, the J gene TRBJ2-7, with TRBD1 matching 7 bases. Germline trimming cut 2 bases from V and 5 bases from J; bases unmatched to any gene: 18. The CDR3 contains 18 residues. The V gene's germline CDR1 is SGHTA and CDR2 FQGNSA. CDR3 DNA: TGTGCCAGCAGCTTAAGGGTCAGGTGGACAGGAGACGCTAACGAGCAGTACTTC. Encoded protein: CASSLRVRWTGDANEQYF.

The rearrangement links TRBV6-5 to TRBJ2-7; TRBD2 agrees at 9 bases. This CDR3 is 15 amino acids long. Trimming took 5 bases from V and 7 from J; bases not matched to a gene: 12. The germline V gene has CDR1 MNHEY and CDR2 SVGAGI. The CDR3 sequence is CASSKGGGRASEQYF. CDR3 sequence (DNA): TGTGCCAGCAGTAAGGGGGGCGGGAGGGCCTCGGAGCAGTACTTC.

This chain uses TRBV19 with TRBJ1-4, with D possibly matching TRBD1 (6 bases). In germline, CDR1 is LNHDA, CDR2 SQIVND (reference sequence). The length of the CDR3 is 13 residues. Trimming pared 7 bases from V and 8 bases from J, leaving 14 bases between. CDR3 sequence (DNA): TGTGCCAGTAAGCTGGGGAGGGGGGAAAAACTGTTTTTT. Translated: CASKLGRGEKLFF.

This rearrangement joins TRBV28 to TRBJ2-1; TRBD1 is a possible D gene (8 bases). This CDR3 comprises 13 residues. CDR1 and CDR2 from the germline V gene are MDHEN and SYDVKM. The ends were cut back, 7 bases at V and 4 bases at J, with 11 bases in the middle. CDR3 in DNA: TGTGCCAGCAACAGGGGGGGGTACAATGAGCAGTTCTTC. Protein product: CASNRGGYNEQFF.

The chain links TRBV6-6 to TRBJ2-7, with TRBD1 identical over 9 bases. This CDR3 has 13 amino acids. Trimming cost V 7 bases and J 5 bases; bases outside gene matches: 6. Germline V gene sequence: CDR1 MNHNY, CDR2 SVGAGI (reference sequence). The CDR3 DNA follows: TGTGCCAGCAAACCCCGGGACAGGGACGAGCAGTACTTC. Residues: CASKPRDRDEQYF.

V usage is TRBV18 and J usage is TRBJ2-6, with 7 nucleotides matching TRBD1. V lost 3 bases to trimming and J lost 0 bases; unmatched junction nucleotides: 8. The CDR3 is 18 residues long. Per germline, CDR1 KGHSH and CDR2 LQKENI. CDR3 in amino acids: CASSPRTGALSGANVLTF. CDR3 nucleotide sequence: TGTGCCAGCTCACCTCGGACAGGAGCCCTCTCTGGGGCCAACGTCCTGACTTTC.

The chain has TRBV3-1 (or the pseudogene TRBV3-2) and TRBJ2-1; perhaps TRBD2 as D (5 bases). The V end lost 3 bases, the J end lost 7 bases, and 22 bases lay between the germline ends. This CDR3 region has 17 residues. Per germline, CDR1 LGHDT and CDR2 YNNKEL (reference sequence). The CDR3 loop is CASSHYPLVSGVNEQFF. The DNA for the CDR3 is TGTGCCAGCAGCCATTACCCACTAGTCTCTGGGGTAAATGAGCAGTTCTTC.

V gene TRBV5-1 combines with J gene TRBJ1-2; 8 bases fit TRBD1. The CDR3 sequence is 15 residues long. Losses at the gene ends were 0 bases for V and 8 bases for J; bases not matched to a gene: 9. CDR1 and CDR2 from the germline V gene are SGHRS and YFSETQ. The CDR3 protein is CASSLGDQGAWGYTF. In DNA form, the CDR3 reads TGCGCCAGCAGCTTGGGAGACCAGGGGGCTTGGGGCTACACCTTC.

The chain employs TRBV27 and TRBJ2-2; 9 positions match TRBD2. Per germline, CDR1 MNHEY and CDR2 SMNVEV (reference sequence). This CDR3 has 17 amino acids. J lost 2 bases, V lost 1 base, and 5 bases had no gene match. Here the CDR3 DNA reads TGTGCCAGCAGTTTATACGGACTAGCGCAAAACACCGGGGAGCTGTTTTTT. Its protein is CASSLYGLAQNTGELFF.

The CDR3 reads CASSLLPGQGGGGADTEAFF. The CDR3 nucleotides are TGTGCCAGCTCACTTTTACCGGGACAGGGAGGCGGAGGAGCGGACACTGAAGCTTTCTTT. V gene TRBV18 combines with J gene TRBJ1-1, with 9 bases identical to TRBD1. The CDR3 spans 20 residues. The ends lost 4 bases at V and 3 bases at J; junction bases unmatched: 21. Germline lookup yields CDR1 KGHSH and CDR2 LQKENI.

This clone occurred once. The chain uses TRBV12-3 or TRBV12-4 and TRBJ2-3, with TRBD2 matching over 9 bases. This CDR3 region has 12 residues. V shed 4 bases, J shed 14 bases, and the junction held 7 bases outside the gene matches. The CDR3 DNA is TGTGCCAGCAGTTCTTTAGCGGGAGTATGGTATTTT. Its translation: CASSSLAGVWYF.

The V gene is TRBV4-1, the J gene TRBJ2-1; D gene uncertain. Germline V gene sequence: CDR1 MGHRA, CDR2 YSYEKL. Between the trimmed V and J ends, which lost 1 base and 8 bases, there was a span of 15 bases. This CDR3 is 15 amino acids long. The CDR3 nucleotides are TGCGCCAGCAGCCAAGCTCCCAGTAGGAGCGATGAGCAGTTCTTC. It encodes CASSQAPSRSDEQFF.

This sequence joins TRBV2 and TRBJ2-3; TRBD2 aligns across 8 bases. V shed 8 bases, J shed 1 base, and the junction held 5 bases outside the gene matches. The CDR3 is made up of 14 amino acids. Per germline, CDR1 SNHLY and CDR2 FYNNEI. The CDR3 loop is CASLSGMGTDTQYF. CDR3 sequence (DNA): TGTGCCAGCCTTAGCGGGATGGGCACAGATACGCAGTATTTT.

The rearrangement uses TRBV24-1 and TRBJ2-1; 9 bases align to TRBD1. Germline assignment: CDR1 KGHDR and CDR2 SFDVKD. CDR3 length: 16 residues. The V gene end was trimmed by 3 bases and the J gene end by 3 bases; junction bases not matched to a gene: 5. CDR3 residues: CATSDVTGGDYNEQFF. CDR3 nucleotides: TGTGCCACCAGTGATGTGACAGGGGGGGACTACAATGAGCAGTTCTTC.

Written as DNA, the CDR3 is TGTGCCAGCAGCCCCAGGGTGAGCTCCTACGAGCAGTACTTC. Translating gives CASSPRVSSYEQYF. This chain joins TRBV7-9 and TRBJ2-7; tentative D call: TRBD1 (5 bases). This CDR3 contains 14 residues. Trimming stripped 5 bases from V and 0 bases from J, with 11 bases between. Per germline, CDR1 SEHNR and CDR2 FQNEAQ (reference sequence).

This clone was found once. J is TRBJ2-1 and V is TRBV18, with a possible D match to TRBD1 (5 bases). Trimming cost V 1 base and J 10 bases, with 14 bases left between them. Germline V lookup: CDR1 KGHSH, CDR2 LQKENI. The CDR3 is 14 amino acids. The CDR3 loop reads CASSPLRTNEEQFF. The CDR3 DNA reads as TGTGCCAGCTCACCACTCCGGACAAATGAAGAGCAGTTCTTC.

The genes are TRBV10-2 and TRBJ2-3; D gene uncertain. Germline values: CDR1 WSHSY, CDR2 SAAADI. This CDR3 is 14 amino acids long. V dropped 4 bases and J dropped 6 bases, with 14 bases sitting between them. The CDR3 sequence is CASSARLPSDTQYF. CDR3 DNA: TGCGCCAGCAGTGCTAGATTACCATCGGATACGCAGTATTTT.

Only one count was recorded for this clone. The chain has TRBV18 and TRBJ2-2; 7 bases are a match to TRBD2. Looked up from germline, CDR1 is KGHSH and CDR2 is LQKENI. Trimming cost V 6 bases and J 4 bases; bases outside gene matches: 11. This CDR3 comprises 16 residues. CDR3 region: CASSPSTGGPTGELFF. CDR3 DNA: TGTGCCAGCTCGCCGTCCACGGGAGGCCCCACCGGGGAGCTGTTTTTT. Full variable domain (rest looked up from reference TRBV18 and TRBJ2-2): NAGVMQNPRHLVRRRGQEARLRCSPMKGHSHVYWYRQLPEEGLKFMVYLQKENIIDESGMPKERFSAEFPKEGPSILRIQQVVRGDSAAYFCASSPSTGGPTGELFFGEGSRLTVL.

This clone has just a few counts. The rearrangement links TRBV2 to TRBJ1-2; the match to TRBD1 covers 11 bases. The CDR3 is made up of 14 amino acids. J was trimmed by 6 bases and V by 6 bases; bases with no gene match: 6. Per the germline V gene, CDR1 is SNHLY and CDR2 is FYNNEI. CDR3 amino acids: CASSTDRGRHGYTF. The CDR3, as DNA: TGTGCCAGCAGCACGGACAGGGGGCGACATGGCTACACCTTC.

Here the CDR3 DNA reads TGCAGCGTTGAAGACCCTACAGGCCCTGGAAACACCATATATTTT. Amino acid sequence: CSVEDPTGPGNTIYF. The gene calls are TRBV29-1 and TRBJ1-3; D may be TRBD1 (5 bases). CDR1 SQVTM and CDR2 ANQGSEA come from the germline V gene. Deletions cut 0 bases from V and 2 bases from J, with 11 bases between. The CDR3 runs 15 residues.

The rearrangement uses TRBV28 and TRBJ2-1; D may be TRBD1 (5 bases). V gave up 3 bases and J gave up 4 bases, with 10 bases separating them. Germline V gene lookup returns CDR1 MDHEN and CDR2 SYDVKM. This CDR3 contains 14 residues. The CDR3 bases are TGTGCCAGCAGTTTCCCAGGGCAGTACAATGAGCAGTTCTTC. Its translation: CASSFPGQYNEQFF.

This chain's CDR3 is CASGPSHGYTF. CDR3 nucleotide sequence: TGTGCCAGTGGCCCTTCCCATGGCTACACCTTC. V and J are TRBV3-1 (or the pseudogene TRBV3-2) and TRBJ1-2; D remains ambiguous. CDR1 is LGHDT, CDR2 YNNKEL, per germline (reference sequence). This CDR3 region has 11 residues. Deletions cut 9 bases from V and 6 bases from J, with 11 bases between.

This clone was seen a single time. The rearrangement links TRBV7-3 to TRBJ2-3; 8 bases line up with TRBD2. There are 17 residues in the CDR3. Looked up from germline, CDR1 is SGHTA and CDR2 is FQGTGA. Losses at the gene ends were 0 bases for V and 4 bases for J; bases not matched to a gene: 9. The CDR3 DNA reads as TGTGCCAGCAGCTTAACTCCCAGCGGGAGCGGGGCAGATACGCAGTATTTT. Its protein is CASSLTPSGSGADTQYF.

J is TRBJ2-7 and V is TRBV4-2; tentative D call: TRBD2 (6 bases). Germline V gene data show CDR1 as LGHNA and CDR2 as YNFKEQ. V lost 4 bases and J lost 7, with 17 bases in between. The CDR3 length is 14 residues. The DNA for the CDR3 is TGTGCCAGCAGCCGGGAACAGGCGGGGTGGGAGCAGTACTTC. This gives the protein CASSREQAGWEQYF.

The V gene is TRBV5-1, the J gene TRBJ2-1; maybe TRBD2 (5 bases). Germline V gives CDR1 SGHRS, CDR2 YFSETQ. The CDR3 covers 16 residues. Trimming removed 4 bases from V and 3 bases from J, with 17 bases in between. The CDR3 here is CASSDARNAGYNEQFF. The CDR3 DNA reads TGCGCCAGCAGCGACGCCAGGAACGCGGGCTACAATGAGCAGTTCTTC.

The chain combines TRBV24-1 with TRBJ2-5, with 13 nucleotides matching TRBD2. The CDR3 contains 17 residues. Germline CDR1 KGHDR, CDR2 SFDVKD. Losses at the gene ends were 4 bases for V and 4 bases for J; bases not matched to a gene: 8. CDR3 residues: CATSDQLAGGGRETQYF. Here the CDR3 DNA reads TGTGCCACCAGTGACCAACTAGCGGGAGGGGGTCGAGAGACCCAGTACTTC.

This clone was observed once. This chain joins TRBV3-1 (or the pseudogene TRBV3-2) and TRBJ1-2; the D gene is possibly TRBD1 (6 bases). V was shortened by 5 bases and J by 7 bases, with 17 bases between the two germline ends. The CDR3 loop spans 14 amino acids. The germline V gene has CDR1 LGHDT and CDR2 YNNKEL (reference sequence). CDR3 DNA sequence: TGTGCCAGCAGCAACCCCGGGACAAAATTTGGCTACACCTTC. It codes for CASSNPGTKFGYTF.

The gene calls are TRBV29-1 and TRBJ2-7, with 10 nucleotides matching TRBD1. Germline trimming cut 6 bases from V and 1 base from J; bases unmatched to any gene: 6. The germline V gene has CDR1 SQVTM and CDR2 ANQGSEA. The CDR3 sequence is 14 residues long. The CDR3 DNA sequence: TGCAGCGTCGCGGTGGGACAGGGGTCCTACGAGCAGTACTTC. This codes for CSVAVGQGSYEQYF.

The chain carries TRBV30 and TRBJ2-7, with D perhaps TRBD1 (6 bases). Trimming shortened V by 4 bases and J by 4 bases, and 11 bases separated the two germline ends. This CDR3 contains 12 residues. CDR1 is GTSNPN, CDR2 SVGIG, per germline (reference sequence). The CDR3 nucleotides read TGTGCCTGGACCAGGGGAAAATACGAGCAGTACTTC. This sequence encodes CAWTRGKYEQYF.

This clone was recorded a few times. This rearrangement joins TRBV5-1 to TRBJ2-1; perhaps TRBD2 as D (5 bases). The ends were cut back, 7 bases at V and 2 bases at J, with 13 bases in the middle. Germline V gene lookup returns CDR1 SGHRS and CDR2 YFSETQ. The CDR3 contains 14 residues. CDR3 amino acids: CASRTRFPYNEQFF. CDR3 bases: TGCGCCAGCCGTACTAGATTTCCCTACAATGAGCAGTTCTTC.

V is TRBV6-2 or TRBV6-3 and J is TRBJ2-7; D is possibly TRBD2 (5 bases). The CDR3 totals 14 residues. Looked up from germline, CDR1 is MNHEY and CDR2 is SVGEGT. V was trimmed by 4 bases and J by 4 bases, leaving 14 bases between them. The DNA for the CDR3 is TGTGCCAGCAGTTTATCTAGAGGGCCTTACGAGCAGTACTTC. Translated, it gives CASSLSRGPYEQYF.